This T cell receptor beta chain was sequenced during a study of identical twins. Study-level findings and limits: Insertion counts were lower in abundant cord blood beta clonotypes, a trend that memory repertoires did not show.

Germline V lookup: CDR1 SEHNR, CDR2 FQNEAQ (reference sequence). CDR3 length equals 12 residues. V shed 5 bases and J 8 bases; nucleotides not matched to a gene: 5. MiXCR, applied by TCRdb to the 5' RACE reads, yields one record per CDR3 protein. In the table there are about 200,000 distinct CDR3 sequences, 5.5% to 7.5% of which are singletons. This clonotype was seen a few times. The antigen is unknown. These data also featured in a second study, about T cells expressing NK-cell markers. That work adds: In a handful of donors, dominant clonotypes made up about 28.3-65% of CD3+CD56-NKG2C+ cells. Uncertainty persisted over the HCMV specificity of expanded NKG2C+ T cell clones.

The receptor was isolated from a woman between 18 and 29 years old in good health. Material for sequencing was CD8+ T cells sorted from blood. The chain couples TRBV7-9 to TRBJ1-2; TRBD1 matches 7 bases. The CDR3 loop reads CASSRQGTGYTF. CDR3 nucleotides: TGTGCCAGCAGCCGACAGGGCACCGGCTACACCTTC.